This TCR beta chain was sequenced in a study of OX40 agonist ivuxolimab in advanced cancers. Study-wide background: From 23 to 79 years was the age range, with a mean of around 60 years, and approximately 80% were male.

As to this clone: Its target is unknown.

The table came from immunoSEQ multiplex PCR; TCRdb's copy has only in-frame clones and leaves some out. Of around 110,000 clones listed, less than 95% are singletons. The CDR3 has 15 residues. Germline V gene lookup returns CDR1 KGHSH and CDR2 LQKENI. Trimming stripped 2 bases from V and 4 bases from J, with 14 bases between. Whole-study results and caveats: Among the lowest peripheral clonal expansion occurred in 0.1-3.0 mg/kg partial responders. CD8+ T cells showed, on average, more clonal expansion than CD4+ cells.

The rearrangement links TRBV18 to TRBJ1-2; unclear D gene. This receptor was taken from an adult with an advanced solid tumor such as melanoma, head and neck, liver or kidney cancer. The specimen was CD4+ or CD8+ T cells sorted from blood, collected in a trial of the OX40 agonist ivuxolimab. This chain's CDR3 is CASSPTGQDLYGYTF. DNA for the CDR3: TGTGCCAGCTCACCAACGGGTCAGGACCTCTATGGCTACACCTTC.